A selection of T cell receptor beta chains follows, all from one sample in a study of OX40 agonist ivuxolimab in advanced cancers. The table came from immunoSEQ multiplex PCR; TCRdb's copy has only in-frame clones and leaves some out. Of 40,000 to 50,000 clones detected, 85% to 90% appear once; the ten largest clones hold around 0.99%. The source material was CD4+ or CD8+ T cells sorted from blood, sampled in a trial of the OX40 agonist ivuxolimab. The receptors were sampled from an adult with an advanced solid tumor such as melanoma, head and neck, liver or kidney cancer. The CDR3 runs from the conserved cysteine through the conserved F or W. Each record gives: V gene, clone size, D gene, J gene, CDR3 protein, CDR3 DNA. The D gene is left open where the match is weak. A clone size is listed for some rows: how often the clone was seen (once, few, many), or a class if it is expanded.

>TRBV6-6|.|TRBD1|TRBJ1-5
CASSYGQGNQPQHF
TGTGCCAGCAGTTACGGACAGGGAAATCAGCCCCAGCATTTT
>TRBV6-6|.|.|TRBJ1-1
CASSRSHTEAFF
TGTGCCAGCAGTCGTTCACACACTGAAGCTTTCTTT
>TRBV11-2|.|TRBD2|TRBJ2-5
CASSPRTRTLQETQYF
TGTGCCAGCAGCCCCCGGACTAGGACCCTCCAAGAGACCCAGTACTTC
>TRBV5-1|once|TRBD2|TRBJ2-7
CASSRGGSGRNEQYF
TGCGCCAGCAGCCGGGGGGGTAGCGGGAGAAACGAGCAGTACTTC
>TRBV6-5|.|TRBD1|TRBJ1-2
CASSRDRDVGDGYTF
TGTGCCAGCAGCCGGGACAGGGATGTAGGGGATGGCTACACCTTC
>TRBV5-6|.|.|TRBJ2-5
CASSSLGETQYF
TGTGCCAGCAGCTCCCTAGGAGAGACCCAGTACTTC
>TRBV30|.|TRBD1|TRBJ2-6
CAWSVPGQSGANVLTF
TGTGCCTGGAGTGTCCCGGGACAGTCTGGGGCCAACGTCCTGACTTTC
>TRBV9|.|TRBD1|TRBJ2-3
CASSFDRGETSTDTQYF
TGTGCCAGCAGCTTTGACAGGGGGGAAACTAGCACAGATACGCAGTATTTT
>TRBV30|.|.|TRBJ2-7
CAWSVTRLGEQYF
TGTGCCTGGAGTGTTACTAGGCTGGGGGAGCAGTACTTC
>TRBV4-2|.|TRBD2|TRBJ2-7
CASSPRPSETSGMQYF
TGTGCCAGCAGCCCTAGACCGTCTGAGACTAGCGGGATGCAGTACTTC
>TRBV7-2|.|TRBD1|TRBJ1-5
CASSRDSNNQPQHF
TGTGCCAGCAGCCGGGACAGCAACAATCAGCCCCAGCATTTT
>TRBV4-2|.|.|TRBJ2-2
CASSPQPPETTGELFF
TGTGCCAGCAGCCCTCAGCCCCCGGAGACCACCGGGGAGCTGTTTTTT
>TRBV5-5|.|TRBD1|TRBJ2-7
CASSLGGTGELYEQYF
TGTGCCAGCAGCTTGGGGGGGACAGGGGAACTCTACGAGCAGTACTTC
>TRBV11-2|.|.|TRBJ2-7
CASSLGFRTDEQYF
TGTGCCAGCAGCTTAGGGTTCAGGACCGACGAGCAGTACTTC
>TRBV27|.|.|TRBJ1-2
CASIQEVAGFLYGYTF
TGTGCCAGCATTCAAGAGGTCGCAGGTTTTCTCTATGGCTACACCTTC
>TRBV14|.|TRBD1|TRBJ2-7
CASSRGQVLYEQYF
TGTGCCAGCAGCCGAGGACAGGTGTTGTACGAGCAGTACTTC
>TRBV29-1|.|.|TRBJ1-1
CSVGDSRNTEAFF
TGCAGCGTTGGGGACTCAAGGAACACTGAAGCTTTCTTT
>TRBV11-3|.|.|TRBJ2-3
CASSLGASPANTQYF
TGTGCCAGCAGCTTAGGTGCCAGTCCCGCCAATACGCAGTATTTT
>TRBV15|few|.|TRBJ2-7
CATSNLEAYEQYF
TGTGCCACCAGTAATCTGGAAGCCTACGAGCAGTACTTC
>TRBV7-9|few|TRBD2|TRBJ2-7
CASSFPPSGYEQYF
TGTGCCAGCAGCTTCCCCCCTAGCGGCTACGAGCAGTACTTC
>TRBV10-3|.|.|TRBJ2-1
CAISPGDEGEQFF
TGTGCCATCAGCCCGGGAGACGAGGGGGAGCAGTTCTTC
>TRBV30|once|.|TRBJ2-3
CAWARGRADTQYF
TGTGCCTGGGCTCGGGGAAGGGCAGATACGCAGTATTTT
>TRBV19|.|.|TRBJ2-7
CASSSDRAGSYEQYF
TGTGCCAGTAGTAGCGACAGAGCCGGCTCCTACGAGCAGTACTTC
>TRBV4-2|.|.|TRBJ1-2
CASSPRGDPVGGYTF
TGTGCCAGCAGTCCAAGAGGGGACCCTGTTGGTGGCTACACCTTC
>TRBV15|once|.|TRBJ2-1
CATSRDRASANEQFF
TGTGCCACCAGCAGAGATCGGGCTAGCGCCAATGAGCAGTTCTTC
>TRBV27|.|TRBD1|TRBJ2-3
CASSLRGLGAGTDTQYF
TGTGCCAGCAGTTTAAGGGGGCTAGGCGCGGGCACAGATACGCAGTATTTT
>TRBV6-1|.|TRBD2|TRBJ2-4
CASSELTSGNIQYF
TGTGCCAGCAGTGAACTGACTAGCGGAAACATTCAGTACTTC
>TRBV6-5|.|.|TRBJ2-7
CASSYLAAQSYEQYF
TGTGCCAGCAGTTACCTGGCAGCGCAGAGCTACGAGCAGTACTTC
>TRBV15|.|TRBD1|TRBJ1-1
CATSVDRVNTEAFF
TGTGCCACCAGCGTCGACAGGGTGAACACTGAAGCTTTCTTT
>TRBV7-3|.|TRBD1|TRBJ2-6
CASSPGQGLSGANVLTF
TGTGCCAGCAGCCCCGGACAGGGGCTTAGTGGGGCCAACGTCCTGACTTTC
>TRBV19|.|.|TRBJ2-2
CASSVQGNTGELFF
TGTGCCAGTAGTGTACAGGGAAACACCGGGGAGCTGTTTTTT
>TRBV11-2|once|.|TRBJ2-7
CASSLGQGGIYEQYF
TGTGCCAGCAGCTTAGGCCAGGGGGGTATCTACGAGCAGTACTTC
>TRBV5-6|.|.|TRBJ2-5
CASSGGGGEAQYF
TGTGCCAGCAGCGGGGGAGGAGGGGAGGCCCAGTACTTC
>TRBV6-9|.|TRBD2|TRBJ2-1
CASTLSGTSGRRNEQFF
TGTGCCAGCACCCTATCGGGGACTAGCGGGAGGAGAAATGAGCAGTTCTTC
>TRBV7-2|.|.|TRBJ2-5
CASSLVGDAEETQYF
TGTGCCAGCAGCTTAGTTGGGGACGCCGAGGAGACCCAGTACTTC
>TRBV4-3|.|.|TRBJ2-7
CASSQGPGGGSYEQYF
TGCGCCAGCAGCCAAGGGCCTGGCGGAGGGAGCTACGAGCAGTACTTC
>TRBV28|.|TRBD1|TRBJ1-2
CASHQASGTAYGYTF
TGTGCCAGCCACCAAGCCTCGGGGACAGCCTATGGCTACACCTTC
>TRBV19|.|.|TRBJ2-6
CASRQGTGANVLTF
TGTGCCAGTAGACAGGGAACCGGGGCCAACGTCCTGACTTTC
>TRBV5-1|.|.|TRBJ2-7
CASSWTSGDGQYF
TGCGCCAGCAGCTGGACCTCAGGGGATGGGCAGTACTTC
>TRBV6-5|.|.|TRBJ2-5
CASRPTGRETQYF
TGTGCCAGCAGACCTACAGGGCGCGAGACCCAGTACTTC
>TRBV7-2|.|TRBD2|TRBJ2-1
CASSSGRALYNEQFF
TGTGCCAGCAGCTCGGGGAGGGCGTTGTACAATGAGCAGTTCTTC
>TRBV28|.|.|TRBJ1-4
CASSGTQGDEKLFF
TGTGCCAGCAGTGGGACACAGGGCGATGAAAAACTGTTTTTT
>TRBV18|few|.|TRBJ1-1
CASSRAGRGTEAFF
TGTGCCAGCTCACGAGCGGGGAGGGGGACTGAAGCTTTCTTT
>TRBV29-1|once|.|TRBJ2-2
CSGTADGELFF
TGCAGCGGCACCGCTGACGGGGAGCTGTTTTTT
>TRBV7-2|.|.|TRBJ1-2
CASTPNSRDIGYTF
TGTGCCAGCACCCCGAATTCAAGGGATATCGGCTACACCTTC
>TRBV7-3|.|.|TRBJ2-6
CASSPGTFSGANVLTF
TGTGCCAGCAGCCCAGGGACTTTCTCTGGGGCCAACGTCCTGACTTTC
>TRBV30|.|TRBD2|TRBJ2-5
CAWRNAGGPLSGTQYF
TGTGCCTGGAGAAACGCGGGAGGGCCCTTATCTGGGACCCAGTACTTC
>TRBV18|.|.|TRBJ2-7
CASSPGMGEQYF
TGTGCCAGCTCACCAGGGATGGGCGAGCAGTACTTC